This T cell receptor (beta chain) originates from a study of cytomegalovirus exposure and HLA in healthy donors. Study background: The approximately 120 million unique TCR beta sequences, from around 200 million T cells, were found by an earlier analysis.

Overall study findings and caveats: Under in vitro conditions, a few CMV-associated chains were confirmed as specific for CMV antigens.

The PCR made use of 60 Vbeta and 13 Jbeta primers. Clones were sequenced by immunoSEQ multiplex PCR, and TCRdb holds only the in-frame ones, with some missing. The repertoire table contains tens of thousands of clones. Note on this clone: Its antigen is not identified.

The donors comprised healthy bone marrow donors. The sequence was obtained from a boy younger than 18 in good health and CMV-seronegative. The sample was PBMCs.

CDR3 loop: CASSPWPGTSMGGVDNEQFF. The CDR3 bases are TGCGCCAGCAGCCCTTGGCCCGGGACTAGCATGGGGGGCGTGGACAATGAGCAGTTCTTC. The chain employs TRBV4-1 and TRBJ2-1; TRBD2 matches at 9 bases. Germline V gene lookup returns CDR1 MGHRA and CDR2 YSYEKL. V shed 4 bases and J 5 bases; nucleotides not matched to a gene: 21. This CDR3 region has 20 residues.